The 3 T cell receptor beta chains in this list originate from one sample, sequenced in a study of blood T cells in healthy people across ages. PCR was performed a second time for about 6 to 12 cycles using a sample-barcoded 5' primer and a J-beta primer mix. TCRdb reanalysed the 5' RACE reads using MiXCR and keeps one entry per CDR3 protein. The sample yields 700,000 or so distinct CDR3 sequences, over 20% seen once. The material sequenced was blood. The receptors derive from a man in his 70s in good health.

This chain uses TRBV14 with TRBJ1-2; 7 bases align to TRBD1. CDR3 length equals 15 residues. Trimming at V came to 5 bases and at J to 4 bases, leaving 10 bases not matched to a gene. From germline, CDR1 is SGHDN and CDR2 FVKESK. CDR3 protein: CASSTGQAGTYGYTF. CDR3 DNA: TGTGCCAGCAGCACCGGACAGGCGGGGACCTATGGCTACACCTTC.

This clonotype was found a few times. The chain employs TRBV28 and TRBJ2-1; D might be TRBD2 (6 bases). The end of the DNA fits TRBJ2-5 better, so the J call may be wrong. From germline, CDR1 is MDHEN and CDR2 SYDVKM. The CDR3 is 16 amino acids. The DNA of the CDR3 is TGTGCCAGCAGTTTATGGCAGCGGGCCCGTGGGGAGACCCAGTACTTC. Translated: CASSLWQRARGETQYF.

This clonotype was seen repeatedly, ten times or more. The chain employs TRBV7-6 and TRBJ2-7, with D uncertain. The CDR3 has 14 residues. CDR1 and CDR2 (germline): SGHVS, FNYEAQ. Trimming removed 0 bases at V and 0 bases at J, with 6 bases between. The DNA of the CDR3 is TGTGCCAGCAGCTTAGCCAGGAGCTCCTACGAGCAGTACTTC. This codes for CASSLARSSYEQYF. The variable domain in full, completed from reference TRBV7-6 and TRBJ2-7, reads GAGVSQSPRYKVTKRGQDVALRCDPISGHVSLYWYRQALGQGPEFLTYFNYEAQQDKSGLPNDRFSAERPEGSISTLTIQRTEQRDSAMYRCASSLARSSYEQYFGPGTRLTVT.